The next 10 T cell receptor beta chains were all read from a single sample in a study of blood T cell repertoires in COVID-19 (dated by TCRdb to between 2020 and 2021). Libraries were built with the immunoSEQ multiplex PCR assay. The table was pulled from immuneACCESS by TCRdb, which kept in-frame rearrangements only. Such tables lose some clones; where checked, under half of the loss comes from unresolved V genes, and the rest has no known cause. Present in this sample are under 55,000 clones, approximately 87% of which were seen just once. The ten largest clones represent under 6% of the sample. Sequenced input: peripheral blood. The receptors were gathered from a human donor in a cohort sampled during active COVID-19.

The V gene is TRBV19, the J gene TRBJ2-3, with 9 bases lining up with TRBD1. The CDR3 runs to 13 residues. Trimming at V came to 6 bases and at J to 4 bases, leaving 2 bases not matched to a gene. Germline loops: CDR1 LNHDA, CDR2 SQIVND (reference sequence). The CDR3 region has the DNA TGTGCCAGTAGGGACAGGGGCGCAGATACGCAGTATTTT. This codes for CASRDRGADTQYF.

This rearrangement joins TRBV6-5 to TRBJ1-1; no firm D call. From germline, CDR1 is MNHEY and CDR2 SVGAGI. The V end was cut by 7 bases, the J end by 1 base, with 10 bases between. CDR3 length: 13 amino acids. This chain's CDR3 is CASTLAGNTEAFF. The CDR3 coding sequence is TGTGCCAGCACTTTAGCTGGGAACACTGAAGCTTTCTTT.

V gene TRBV27 combines with J gene TRBJ1-5; unclear D gene. Per the germline V gene, CDR1 is MNHEY and CDR2 is SMNVEV (reference sequence). V shed 2 bases and J shed 4 bases, with 6 bases lying between them. This CDR3 is 13 amino acids long. The CDR3 nucleotides are TGTGCCAGCAGTTTAAGACAAAATCAGCCCCAGCATTTT. This translates into CASSLRQNQPQHF.

This sequence joins TRBV10-3 and TRBJ2-3, with D possibly being TRBD1 (7 bases). Germline values: CDR1 ENHRY, CDR2 SYGVKD. The CDR3 is 17 residues long. Trimming shortened V by 2 bases and J by 3 bases, and 18 bases separated the two germline ends. CDR3 DNA: TGTGCCATCAGTGAGAGCTCGCCGGCAGGGGGGACAGATACGCAGTATTTT. Translation gives CAISESSPAGGTDTQYF.

This clone showed up just once. The chain couples TRBV28 to TRBJ1-6; D is perhaps TRBD1 (6 bases). The CDR3 loop spans 14 amino acids. V was pared by 4 bases and J by 12 bases, with 16 bases between. CDR1 and CDR2 from the germline V gene are MDHEN and SYDVKM. The CDR3 nucleotides read TGTGCCAGCAGTTCTTTCAGGGGAATGGGACCCCTCCACTTT. It encodes CASSSFRGMGPLHF.

The chain is built from TRBV7-2 and TRBJ2-3, with TRBD2 matching 11 bases. There are 16 residues in the CDR3. The V gene end was trimmed by 2 bases and the J gene end by 3 bases; junction bases not matched to a gene: 4. Germline V gives CDR1 SGHTA, CDR2 FQGNSA. The CDR3 loop is CASSLQTSGVTDTQYF. CDR3 DNA sequence: TGTGCCAGCAGCTTACAGACTAGCGGGGTTACAGATACGCAGTATTTT.

This chain links TRBV7-2 with TRBJ2-6; the D is unclear. The CDR3 contains 16 residues. Germline V gives CDR1 SGHTA, CDR2 FQGNSA. Trimming removed 0 bases from V and 0 bases from J, with 6 bases in between. The CDR3 reads CASSLASTSGANVLTF. The CDR3, as DNA: TGTGCCAGCAGCTTAGCGAGTACCTCTGGGGCCAACGTCCTGACTTTC.

This chain connects TRBV30 to TRBJ1-4; weak D call: TRBD1 (5 bases). The germline gives CDR1 GTSNPN, CDR2 SVGIG (reference sequence). The CDR3 extends over 15 amino acids. V shed 2 bases and J shed 8 bases, with 18 bases lying between them. CDR3 sequence reads: CAWSPGHRIGEKLFF. The CDR3 DNA follows: TGTGCCTGGAGTCCCGGGCACAGGATTGGAGAAAAACTGTTTTTT. Based on the CDR3 plus reference TRBV30 and TRBJ1-4, the full variable domain is SQTIHQWPATLVQPVGSPLSLECTVEGTSNPNLYWYRQAAGRGLQLLFYSVGIGQISSEVPQNLSASRPQDRQFILSSKKLLLSDSGFYLCAWSPGHRIGEKLFFGSGTQLSVL.

In its sample, this clone was seen once. This chain links TRBV6-2 or TRBV6-3 with TRBJ2-3; a possible D gene is TRBD2 (7 bases). V lost 1 base and J lost 0, with 8 bases in between. Per the germline V gene, CDR1 is MNHEY and CDR2 is SVGEGT. This CDR3 has 15 residues. The CDR3 region has the DNA TGTGCCAGCAGTTACTGGGGGGGCAGCACAGATACGCAGTATTTT. Amino acids: CASSYWGGSTDTQYF.

This clone was observed a single time. This chain's CDR3 is CASSLGHGETQYF. The DNA of the CDR3 is TGTGCCAGCAGCTTAGGTCACGGTGAGACCCAGTACTTC. The chain combines TRBV11-2 with TRBJ2-5; D is undetermined. The length of the CDR3 is 13 residues. CDR1 SGHAT and CDR2 FQNNGV come from the germline V gene. V was shortened by 1 base and J by 5 bases, with 8 bases between the two germline ends.